This TCR beta chain was captured by sequencing in a study of cytomegalovirus exposure and HLA in healthy donors. It was with 60 Vbeta and 13 Jbeta primers that the PCR ran. The table came from immunoSEQ multiplex PCR; TCRdb's copy has only in-frame clones and leaves some out. The clone table shows approximately 110,000 clones, with the ten largest holding under 0.7%. CDR1 and CDR2 from the germline V gene are SGHVS and FNYEAQ. The germline V and J ends were trimmed by 1 base and 9 bases, with 7 bases remaining between them. The CDR3 has 12 amino acids. Material for sequencing was PBMCs. This clonotype originated in a man aged 45-65 years in good health and CMV-seronegative. The V call is TRBV7-6, the J call TRBJ1-5; D gene unclear. The CDR3 here is CASSLESGPQHF. CDR3 DNA sequence: TGTGCCAGCAGCTTAGAATCCGGGCCCCAGCATTTT.